This TCR beta chain derives from a study of PD-L1 blockade in urothelial cancer. Study-level background: Patients previously received 0 to 3 chemotherapy regimens. Study-level findings and limits: Better survival was predicted when blood TCR clonality before treatment fell below the median. Expansion of tumor-associated blood clones at 3 weeks was greater in durable-benefit patients.

Clones were sequenced by immunoSEQ multiplex PCR, and TCRdb holds only the in-frame ones, with some missing. The sample includes 50,000 to 70,000 clones, approximately 78% seen only once; the top ten take over 1.5%. Time point given: pretreatment peripheral blood. A remark on this clone: Its antigen is unknown.

The sequence was collected from a man in his 70s with urothelial cancer. This specimen was PBMCs, taken around atezolizumab (anti-PD-L1) treatment.

The CDR3 spells CASSLPIGGVDEKLFF. CDR3 DNA sequence: TGTGCCAGCAGCTTACCCATCGGGGGGGTAGATGAAAAACTGTTTTTT. This sequence joins TRBV7-6 and TRBJ1-4, with D possibly being TRBD1 (5 bases). Deletions cut 2 bases from V and 6 bases from J, with 16 bases between. Germline-derived CDR1 and CDR2 are SGHVS and FNYEAQ. The CDR3 is 16 amino acids.